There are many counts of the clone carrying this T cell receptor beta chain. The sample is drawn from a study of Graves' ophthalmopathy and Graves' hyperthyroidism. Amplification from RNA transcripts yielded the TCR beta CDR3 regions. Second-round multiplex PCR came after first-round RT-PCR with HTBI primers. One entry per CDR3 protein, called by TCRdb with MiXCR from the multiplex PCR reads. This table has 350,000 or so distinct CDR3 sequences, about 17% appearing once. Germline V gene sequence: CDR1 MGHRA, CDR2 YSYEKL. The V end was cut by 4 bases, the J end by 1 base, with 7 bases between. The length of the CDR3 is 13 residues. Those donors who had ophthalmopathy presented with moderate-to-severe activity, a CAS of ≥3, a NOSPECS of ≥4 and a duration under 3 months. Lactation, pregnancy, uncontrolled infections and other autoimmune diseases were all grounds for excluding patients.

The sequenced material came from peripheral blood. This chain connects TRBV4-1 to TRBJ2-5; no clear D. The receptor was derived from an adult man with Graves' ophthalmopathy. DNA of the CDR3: TGCGCCAGCAGCCGACTCCTCCAAGAGACCCAGTACTTC. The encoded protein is CASSRLLQETQYF.